Listed here are 19 T cell receptor beta chains from one sample, sequenced in a study of post-analysis software for immune sequencing data. Libraries were made from TCR beta cDNA, and they carried unique molecular identifiers. A single record per CDR3 protein comes from TCRdb applying MiXCR to the PCR reads. This table has about 160,000 distinct CDR3 sequences, about 34% appearing once. The starting material was blood, obtained after autologous hematopoietic stem cell transplantation. Receptors originate from a girl aged 10 to 17 with multiple sclerosis.

The genes are TRBV11-3 and TRBJ2-1; tentative D call: TRBD1 (5 bases). There are 13 residues in the CDR3. The V gene lost 6 bases and the J gene lost 7 bases, with 13 bases spanning the gap. CDR1 and CDR2 (germline): SGHNT, YENEEA. CDR3 coding DNA: TGTGCCAGCAGGGCAGGGAACGATAATGAGCAGTTCTTC. Encoded protein: CASRAGNDNEQFF.

This chain links TRBV29-1 with TRBJ1-2; D remains ambiguous. The ends were cut back, 0 bases at V and 2 bases at J, with 10 bases in the middle. Germline loops: CDR1 SQVTM, CDR2 ANQGSEA. The CDR3 is 14 amino acids. The CDR3 DNA is TGCAGCGTTGAAGAACCCGGACTCAACTATGGCTACACCTTC. Translation: CSVEEPGLNYGYTF.

This clonotype was seen repeatedly, ten times or more. The chain couples TRBV5-1 to TRBJ2-3; 10 bases match TRBD2. The germline CDR1 and CDR2 sequences are SGHRS and YFSETQ. This CDR3 comprises 15 residues. With V trimmed by 2 bases and J by 6 bases, 6 bases remained unmatched. As DNA, the CDR3 is TGCGCCAGCAGCTTAGCGGGAGGGCCCTCTGATACGCAGTATTTT. Translation: CASSLAGGPSDTQYF.

The rearrangement uses TRBV12-3 or TRBV12-4 and TRBJ1-4; TRBD1 might be the D (5 bases). The CDR3 covers 16 residues. Trimming took off 5 bases at V and 8 bases at J, with 21 bases between the two ends. CDR3 amino acids: CASSPNGTPNGEKLFF. In nucleotides, the CDR3 is TGTGCCAGCAGTCCCAACGGGACCCCCAATGGAGAAAAACTGTTTTTT.

The V and J genes are TRBV20-1 and TRBJ1-1; D gene unclear. CDR1 DFQATT and CDR2 SNEGSKA come from the germline V gene (reference sequence). Trimming removed 2 bases from V and 1 base from J, with 8 bases in between. This CDR3 is built from 13 residues. The CDR3 region is CSARSRRNTEAFF. The CDR3, as DNA: TGCAGTGCTAGATCCCGTAGGAACACTGAAGCTTTCTTT.

V usage is TRBV5-1 and J usage is TRBJ2-3; no reliable D call. Germline CDR1 is SGHRS and CDR2 is YFSETQ. V was cut by 4 bases and J by 7 bases, with 7 bases left in between. CDR3 length: 11 amino acids. The chain's CDR3 is CASSLEYTQYF. The CDR3 DNA sequence: TGCGCCAGCAGCCTAGAGTATACGCAGTATTTT. The full variable domain, its missing parts supplied by reference TRBV5-1 and TRBJ2-3, is KAGVTQTPRYLIKTRGQQVTLSCSPISGHRSVSWYQQTPGQGLQFLFEYFSETQRNKGNFPGRFSGRQFSNSRSEMNVSTLELGDSALYLCASSLEYTQYFGPGTRLTVL.

The chain couples TRBV30 to TRBJ2-7, with a weak D call TRBD1 (6 bases). V lost 6 bases and J 3 bases, leaving 15 bases between the germline ends. Per the germline V gene, CDR1 is GTSNPN and CDR2 is SVGIG (reference sequence). There are 13 residues in the CDR3. Here the CDR3 reads CACYRERGYEQYF. The CDR3 nucleotides read TGTGCCTGCTACAGGGAGAGGGGCTACGAGCAGTACTTC.

This rearrangement joins TRBV7-6 to TRBJ1-5, with TRBD1 matching 7 bases. Germline loops: CDR1 SGHVS, CDR2 FNYEAQ. With 1 base clipped from V and 2 bases from J, the junction kept 5 bases outside the gene matches. The CDR3 runs to 16 residues. The CDR3 spells CASSLGGGGGNQPQHF. In DNA, the CDR3 is TGTGCCAGCAGCTTAGGGGGAGGGGGCGGCAATCAGCCCCAGCATTTT.

This clonotype was recorded a few times. This chain links TRBV20-1 with TRBJ2-3, with 11 bases that match TRBD2. The junction had 10 bases not matched to a gene; V was cut back by 6 bases and J by 5 bases. The CDR3 length is 15 residues. CDR1 is DFQATT, CDR2 SNEGSKA, per germline (reference sequence). The CDR3: CSATPLAGVIDTQYF. The CDR3 DNA reads TGCAGTGCGACCCCACTAGCGGGAGTGATAGATACGCAGTATTTT.

The V and J genes are TRBV20-1 and TRBJ1-1; 8 bases align to TRBD1. This CDR3 has 14 amino acids. Germline V gene data show CDR1 as DFQATT and CDR2 as SNEGSKA (reference sequence). The junction had 8 bases not matched to a gene; V was cut back by 3 bases and J by 5 bases. CDR3 loop: CSARSMGDRTEAFF. CDR3 sequence (DNA): TGCAGTGCTAGGTCGATGGGGGACAGGACTGAAGCTTTCTTT.

V usage is TRBV5-1 and J usage is TRBJ2-3, with 10 nucleotides matching TRBD2. CDR1 and CDR2 (germline): SGHRS, YFSETQ. This CDR3 is 16 amino acids long. V gave up 1 base and J gave up 3 bases; unmatched junction bases: 5. CDR3 nucleotide sequence: TGCGCCAGCAGCTTGTACCTAGCGGGAGAGACAGATACGCAGTATTTT. Translated, it gives CASSLYLAGETDTQYF.

This sequence joins TRBV20-1 and TRBJ2-5; perhaps TRBD1 as D (5 bases). Germline CDR1 DFQATT, CDR2 SNEGSKA (reference sequence). V lost 3 bases to trimming and J lost 4 bases, with 9 bases between them. The CDR3 consists of 12 residues. The CDR3 DNA reads TGCAGTGCTAGTCGTCAGGGAGAGACCCAGTACTTC. Translating gives CSASRQGETQYF.

The V call is TRBV6-4, the J call TRBJ2-6; possibly TRBD1 for D (6 bases). Trimming removed 2 bases from V and 2 bases from J, with 10 bases in between. Germline lookup yields CDR1 MRHNA and CDR2 SNTAGT. This CDR3 has 16 amino acids. Here the CDR3 reads CASSDRAGAGANVLTF. CDR3 coding DNA: TGTGCCAGCAGTGACAGGGCAGGGGCTGGGGCCAACGTCCTGACTTTC.

The chain combines TRBV20-1 with TRBJ2-7; 12 nucleotides agree with TRBD2. This CDR3 has 17 amino acids. From germline, CDR1 is DFQATT and CDR2 SNEGSKA (reference sequence). J was trimmed by 2 bases and V by 2 bases; bases with no gene match: 10. In DNA, the CDR3 is TGCAGTGCTAGACAGAGAGAATCTAGCGGGAGGGCCTACGAGCAGTACTTC. This encodes CSARQRESSGRAYEQYF.

This rearrangement joins TRBV7-9 to TRBJ2-1; 8 bases fit TRBD2. Germline V gene lookup returns CDR1 SEHNR and CDR2 FQNEAQ (reference sequence). The CDR3 contains 16 residues. V gave up 4 bases and J gave up 6 bases; unmatched junction bases: 11. Here the CDR3 DNA reads TGTGCCAGCAGCTCCTCGGGAGGGATCTTTTTCAATGAGCAGTTCTTC. As protein: CASSSSGGIFFNEQFF.

This clonotype appeared a few times. This chain links TRBV7-9 with TRBJ1-1; TRBD1 agrees at 8 bases. Trimming took 5 bases from V and 0 from J; bases not matched to a gene: 5. The germline gives CDR1 SEHNR, CDR2 FQNEAQ (reference sequence). The CDR3 is made up of 15 amino acids. CDR3 bases: TGTGCCAGCAGCCGAACGGACAGGGTGAACACTGAAGCTTTCTTT. This encodes CASSRTDRVNTEAFF.

This clonotype was seen a single time. The chain employs TRBV6-2 or TRBV6-3 and TRBJ1-2; D not certain. Germline V gene data show CDR1 as MNHEY and CDR2 as SVGEGT. The CDR3 is 14 amino acids. The V gene lost 2 bases and the J gene lost 4 bases, with 11 bases spanning the gap. The CDR3 protein is CASSYGNRVYGYTF. CDR3 in DNA: TGTGCCAGCAGTTACGGGAACCGTGTCTATGGCTACACCTTC.

J is TRBJ2-1 and V is TRBV20-1; 8 bases agree with TRBD2. Germline trimming cut 2 bases from V and 4 bases from J; bases unmatched to any gene: 7. Looked up from germline, CDR1 is DFQATT and CDR2 is SNEGSKA (reference sequence). This CDR3 region has 15 residues. CDR3 sequence (DNA): TGCAGTGCTAGATTGGGACTAGAGGGATACAATGAGCAGTTCTTC. This gives the protein CSARLGLEGYNEQFF.

The rearrangement uses TRBV27 and TRBJ2-4, with TRBD1 matching over 8 bases. The last part of the DNA fits TRBJ2-7 better; the J call may be wrong. The CDR3 runs to 15 residues. The germline CDR1 and CDR2 sequences are MNHEY and SMNVEV (reference sequence). The CDR3 here is CASSFSGQGSYEQYF. CDR3 DNA sequence: TGTGCCAGCAGTTTCTCAGGACAGGGCTCCTACGAGCAGTACTTC.